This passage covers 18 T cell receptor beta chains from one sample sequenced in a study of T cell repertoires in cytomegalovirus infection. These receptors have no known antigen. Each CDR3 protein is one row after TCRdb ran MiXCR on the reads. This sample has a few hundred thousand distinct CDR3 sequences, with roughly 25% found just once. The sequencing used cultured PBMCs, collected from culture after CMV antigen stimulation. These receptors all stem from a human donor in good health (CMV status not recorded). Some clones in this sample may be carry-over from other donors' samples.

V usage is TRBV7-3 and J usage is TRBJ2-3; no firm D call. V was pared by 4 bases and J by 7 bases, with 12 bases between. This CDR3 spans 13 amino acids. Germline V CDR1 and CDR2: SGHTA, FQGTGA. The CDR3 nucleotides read TGTGCCAGCAGCTCCCCCAAGGAGAATACGCAGTATTTT. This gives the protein CASSSPKENTQYF.

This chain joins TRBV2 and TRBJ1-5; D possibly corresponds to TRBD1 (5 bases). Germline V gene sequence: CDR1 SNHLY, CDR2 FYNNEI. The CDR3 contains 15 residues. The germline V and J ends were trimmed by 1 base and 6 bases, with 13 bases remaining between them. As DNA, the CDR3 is TGTGCCAGCAGTGAAGTAGGGTCGGGGGGTCAGCCCCAGCATTTT. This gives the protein CASSEVGSGGQPQHF.

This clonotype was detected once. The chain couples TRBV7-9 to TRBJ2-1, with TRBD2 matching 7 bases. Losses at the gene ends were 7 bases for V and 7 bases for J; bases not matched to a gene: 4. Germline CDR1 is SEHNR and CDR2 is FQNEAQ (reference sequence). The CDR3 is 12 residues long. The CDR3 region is CASMGLSNEQFF. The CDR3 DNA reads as TGTGCCAGCATGGGACTAAGTAATGAGCAGTTCTTC.

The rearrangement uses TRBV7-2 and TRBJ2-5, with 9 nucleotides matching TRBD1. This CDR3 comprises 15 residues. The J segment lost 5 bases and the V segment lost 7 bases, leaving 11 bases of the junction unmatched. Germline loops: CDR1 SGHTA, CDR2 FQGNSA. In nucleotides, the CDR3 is TGTGCCAGCACTCGCAACAGGGGGCTAGGGGAGACCCAGTACTTC. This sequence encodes CASTRNRGLGETQYF.

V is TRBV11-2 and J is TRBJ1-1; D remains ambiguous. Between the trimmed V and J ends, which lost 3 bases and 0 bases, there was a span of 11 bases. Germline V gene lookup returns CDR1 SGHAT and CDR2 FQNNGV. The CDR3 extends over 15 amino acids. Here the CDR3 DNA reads TGTGCCAGCAGCTTGCTTGTCACGGTGAACACTGAAGCTTTCTTT. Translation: CASSLLVTVNTEAFF.

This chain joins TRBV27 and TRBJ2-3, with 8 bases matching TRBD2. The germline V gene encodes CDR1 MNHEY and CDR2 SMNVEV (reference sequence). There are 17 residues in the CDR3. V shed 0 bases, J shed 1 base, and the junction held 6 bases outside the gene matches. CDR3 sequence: CASSLSRAGVGTDTQYF. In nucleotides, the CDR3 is TGTGCCAGCAGTTTATCGAGAGCGGGAGTGGGCACAGATACGCAGTATTTT.

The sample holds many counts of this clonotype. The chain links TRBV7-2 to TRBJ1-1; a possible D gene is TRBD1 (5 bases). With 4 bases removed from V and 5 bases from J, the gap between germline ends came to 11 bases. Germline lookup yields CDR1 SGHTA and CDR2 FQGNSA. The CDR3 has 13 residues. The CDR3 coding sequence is TGTGCCAGCAGCTGGATTGGGGGGACTGAAGCTTTCTTT. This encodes CASSWIGGTEAFF.

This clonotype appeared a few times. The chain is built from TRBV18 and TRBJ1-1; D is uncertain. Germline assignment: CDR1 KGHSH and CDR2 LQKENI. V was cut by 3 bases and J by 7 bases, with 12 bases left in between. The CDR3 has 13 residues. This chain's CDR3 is CASSPYQENEAFF. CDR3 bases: TGTGCCAGCTCACCGTACCAGGAAAATGAAGCTTTCTTT.

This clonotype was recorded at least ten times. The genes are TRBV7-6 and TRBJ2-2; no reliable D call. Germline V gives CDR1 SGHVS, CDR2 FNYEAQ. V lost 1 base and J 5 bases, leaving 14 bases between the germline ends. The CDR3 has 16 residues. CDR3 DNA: TGTGCCAGCAGCTTAGTCCTGGAACCTGGGACCGGGGAGCTGTTTTTT. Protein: CASSLVLEPGTGELFF.

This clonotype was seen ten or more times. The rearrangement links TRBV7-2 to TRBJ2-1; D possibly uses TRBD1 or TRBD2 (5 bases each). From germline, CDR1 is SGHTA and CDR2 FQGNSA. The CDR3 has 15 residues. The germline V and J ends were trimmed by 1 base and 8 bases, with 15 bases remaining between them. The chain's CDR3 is CASSLVAKGFHEQFF. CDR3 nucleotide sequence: TGTGCCAGCAGCTTAGTAGCGAAGGGGTTTCATGAGCAGTTCTTC.

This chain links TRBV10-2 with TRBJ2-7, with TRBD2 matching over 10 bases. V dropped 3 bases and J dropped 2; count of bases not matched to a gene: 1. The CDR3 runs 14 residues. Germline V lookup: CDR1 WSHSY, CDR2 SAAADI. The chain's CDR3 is CASSETSGTYEQYF. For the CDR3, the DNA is TGCGCCAGCAGTGAAACTAGCGGGACCTACGAGCAGTACTTC.

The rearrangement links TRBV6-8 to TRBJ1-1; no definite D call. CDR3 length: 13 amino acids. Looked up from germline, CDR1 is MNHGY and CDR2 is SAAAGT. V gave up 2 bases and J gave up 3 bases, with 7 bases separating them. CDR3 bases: TGTGCCAGCAGTTACCGCTTGGACACTGAAGCTTTCTTT. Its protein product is CASSYRLDTEAFF.

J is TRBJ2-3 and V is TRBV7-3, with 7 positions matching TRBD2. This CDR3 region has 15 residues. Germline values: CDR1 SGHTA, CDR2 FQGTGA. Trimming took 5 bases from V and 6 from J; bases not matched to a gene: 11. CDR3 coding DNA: TGTGCCAGCAGCGCAACTAGCGCCGTCGGCGATACGCAGTATTTT. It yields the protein CASSATSAVGDTQYF.

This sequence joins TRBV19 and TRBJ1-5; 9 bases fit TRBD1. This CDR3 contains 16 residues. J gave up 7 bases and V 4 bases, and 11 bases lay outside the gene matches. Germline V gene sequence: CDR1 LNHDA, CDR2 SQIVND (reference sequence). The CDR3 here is CASSTSPGQGGQPQHF. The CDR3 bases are TGTGCCAGTAGTACAAGTCCGGGACAGGGCGGCCAGCCCCAGCATTTT.

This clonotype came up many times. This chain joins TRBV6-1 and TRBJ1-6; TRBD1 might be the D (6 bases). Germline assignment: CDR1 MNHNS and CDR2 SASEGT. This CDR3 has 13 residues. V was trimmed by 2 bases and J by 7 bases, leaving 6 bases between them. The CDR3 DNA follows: TGTGCCAGCAGTGAAACAGGGAATTCACCCCTCCACTTT. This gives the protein CASSETGNSPLHF.

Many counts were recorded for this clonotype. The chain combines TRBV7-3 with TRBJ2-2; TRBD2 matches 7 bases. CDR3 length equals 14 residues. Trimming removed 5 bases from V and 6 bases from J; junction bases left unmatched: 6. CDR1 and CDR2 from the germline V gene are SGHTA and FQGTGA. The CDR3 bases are TGTGCCAGCAGCGCGAGGACTAGACCCGGGGAGCTGTTTTTT. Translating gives CASSARTRPGELFF.

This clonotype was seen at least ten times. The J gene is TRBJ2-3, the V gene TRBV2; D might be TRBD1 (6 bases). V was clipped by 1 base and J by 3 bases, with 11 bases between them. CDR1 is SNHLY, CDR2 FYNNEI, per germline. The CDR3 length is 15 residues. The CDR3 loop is CASSEEGDVTDTQYF. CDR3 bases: TGTGCCAGCAGTGAAGAGGGGGACGTGACAGATACGCAGTATTTT.

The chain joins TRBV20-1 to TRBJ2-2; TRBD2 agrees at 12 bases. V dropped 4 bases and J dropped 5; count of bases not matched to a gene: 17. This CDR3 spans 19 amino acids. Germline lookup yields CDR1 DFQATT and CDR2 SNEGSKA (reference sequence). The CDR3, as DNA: TGCAGTGCTAACCGACTAGCGGGAGATCCCCCGCGAAGGACCGGGGAGCTGTTTTTT. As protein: CSANRLAGDPPRRTGELFF.